Listed below are T cell receptor beta chains from one sample, sequenced in a study of response to subunit inactivated influenza vaccine. TCRdb itself ran the RT-PCR reads through MiXCR, one entry per CDR3 protein. The table includes roughly 780,000 distinct CDR3 sequences, approximately 18% detected once. Sample: PBMCs from blood, taken 4 to 6 days after vaccination. These receptors were taken from a man in his forties or fifties who received an inactivated influenza vaccine. Both conserved end residues are part of each CDR3. The D gene is left open where the match is weak. The size entry is marked missing in some rows and otherwise reads once, few, many or a size class.

v_call	clone_size	j_call	d_call	cdr3_nt	cdr3_aa
TRBV20-1	few	TRBJ1-5	-	TGCAGTGCTACCAGGGGCAGGGAAAATCAGCCCCAGCATTTT	CSATRGRENQPQHF
TRBV6-2/TRBV6-3	few	TRBJ2-7	-	TGTGCCAGCAGAAACCCCGGGACGGGGGCAAACGAGCAGTACTTC	CASRNPGTGANEQYF
TRBV29-1	-	TRBJ2-5	-	TGCAGCGTTTTAGCGGCGTCGGGGACCCAGTACTTC	CSVLAASGTQYF
TRBV11-2	-	TRBJ2-3	TRBD2	TGTGCCAGCAGCTTAGGGACTAGCCGCACAGATACGCAGTATTTT	CASSLGTSRTDTQYF
TRBV5-1	many	TRBJ2-1	-	TGCGCCAGCAGCGTGAGGGGCGCAGGGGGGGACAATGAGCAGTTCTTC	CASSVRGAGGDNEQFF
TRBV20-1	few	TRBJ1-1	-	TGCAGTGCCTTCACGGGCAGGGCGACTGAAGCTTTCTTT	CSAFTGRATEAFF
TRBV6-2/TRBV6-3	-	TRBJ1-1	TRBD1	TGTGCCACACGACAGGGCACTGAAGCTTTCTTT	CATRQGTEAFF
TRBV30	-	TRBJ1-6	-	TGTGCCTGGAGGGACTCGGGGGGAGGTTCACCCCTCCACTTT	CAWRDSGGGSPLHF
TRBV6-1	once	TRBJ2-7	-	TGTGCCAGCAGTGAAGCGAATAATCGCTACATCGGTCTCTACGAGCAGTACTTC	CASSEANNRYIGLYEQYF
TRBV12-3/TRBV12-4	many	TRBJ2-1	TRBD1	TGTGCCAGCAGTTTTACAGGGGGCGTTAGTCAGTTCTTC	CASSFTGGVSQFF
TRBV20-1	-	TRBJ1-2	-	TGCAGTGCAACCGCGGGGGTGGGCGGCTACACCTTC	CSATAGVGGYTF
TRBV7-9	few	TRBJ2-3	TRBD1	TGTGCCTCGAGACCCGTCAACAGGGGAGATACGCAGTATTTT	CASRPVNRGDTQYF
TRBV7-2	-	TRBJ2-7	TRBD2	TGTGCCAGCAGCTCGACCCCTAGCGGGAGGGGTCATGAGCAGTACTTC	CASSSTPSGRGHEQYF
TRBV4-3	-	TRBJ2-1	-	TGCGCCAGCAGCCACGGCTCGACAGGATACAATGAGCAGTTCTTC	CASSHGSTGYNEQFF
TRBV12-3/TRBV12-4	many	TRBJ2-5	-	TGTGCCAGCAGTCAGGGGTTGGAGACCCAGTACTTC	CASSQGLETQYF
TRBV6-1	many	TRBJ1-1	TRBD1	TGTGCCAGCAGTAGACAGGGGCGGGTCACTGAAGCTTTCTTT	CASSRQGRVTEAFF
TRBV28	-	TRBJ1-2	-	TGTGCCAGCAGCCCAGGGATCGGGTCCCTCTATGGCTACACCTTC	CASSPGIGSLYGYTF
TRBV3-1	-	TRBJ2-5	-	TGTGCCAGCAGCCAAGGTTGGGGCAGTCAAGAGACCCAGTACTTC	CASSQGWGSQETQYF
TRBV5-1	many	TRBJ2-2	TRBD2	TGCGCCAGCAGCTCCACCGAGATAGCGGGAGGACGGGAGCTGTTTTTT	CASSSTEIAGGRELFF
TRBV4-2	few	TRBJ2-5	-	TGTGCCAGCAGCCAAGAAATTGCGGCGGAGACCCAGTACTTC	CASSQEIAAETQYF
TRBV5-6	-	TRBJ2-3	TRBD2	TGTGCCAGCAGCTTGTTCCACCCCATGACTCCAGCGGGAGATCGTGGAGATACGCAGTATTTT	CASSLFHPMTPAGDRGDTQYF
TRBV25-1	-	TRBJ2-7	-	TGTGCCAGCAGACAGGGTTTCGAGCAGTACTTC	CASRQGFEQYF
TRBV12-3/TRBV12-4	-	TRBJ2-5	TRBD1	TGTGCCAGCAGGCCAGGGACAGGGGGCGAGGAGACCCAGTACTTC	CASRPGTGGEETQYF
TRBV5-1	many	TRBJ2-1	-	TGCGCCAGCAGCTCGAGGGGGGGCGGAAGCTACAATGAGCAGTTCTTC	CASSSRGGGSYNEQFF
TRBV15	few	TRBJ2-7	-	TGTGCCACCAGCCAAGGGAACTCGGGCTACGAGCAGTACTTC	CATSQGNSGYEQYF
TRBV28	-	TRBJ1-5	TRBD1	TGTGCCAGCAGTCCAAGCCCCAGGGGGATCGTCCGACAGCCCCAGCATTTT	CASSPSPRGIVRQPQHF
TRBV3-1	-	TRBJ2-5	TRBD1	TGTGCCAGCAGCCAAGATTTGGCGACAGGGGGTAGAGAGACCCAGTACTTC	CASSQDLATGGRETQYF
TRBV4-1	-	TRBJ1-3	-	TGCGCCAGCAGCCACGACTCTATTTCTGGAAACACCATATATTTT	CASSHDSISGNTIYF
TRBV6-1	-	TRBJ2-3	TRBD2	TGTGCCAGCAATCTAGCGGGGAAAACAGATACGCAGTATTTT	CASNLAGKTDTQYF
TRBV24-1	few	TRBJ2-3	TRBD1	TGTGCCACCAGTGATCCGACAGGGGCCGGAGATACGCAGTATTTT	CATSDPTGAGDTQYF
TRBV24-1	many	TRBJ2-1	-	TGTGCCACCAGGGACAGTTACAATGAGCAGTTCTTC	CATRDSYNEQFF
TRBV15	-	TRBJ2-7	-	TGTGCCACCAGGCACGATTCCTGGGACTTCAGCTCCTACGAGCAGTACTTC	CATRHDSWDFSSYEQYF
TRBV12-3/TRBV12-4	few	TRBJ1-6	TRBD1	TGTGCCAGCAGGGCCGGGACAGGAGCGGCCCTCCACTTT	CASRAGTGAALHF
TRBV20-1	few	TRBJ2-2	-	TGCAGTGCTCCTTCTCGGGGGGCCAGATCTGGGGAGCTGTTTTTT	CSAPSRGARSGELFF
TRBV3-1	few	TRBJ2-1	TRBD2	TGTGCCAGCAGTCTAGCGGGGGGGCAAGTCGATGAGCAGTTCTTC	CASSLAGGQVDEQFF
TRBV11-2	-	TRBJ2-3	-	TGTGCCAGCAGCCTTTTTATGGATGGGGAGGGCACAGATACGCAGTATTTT	CASSLFMDGEGTDTQYF
TRBV29-1	few	TRBJ2-3	-	TGCAGCGTTGCGGGACAAGATACGCAGTATTTT	CSVAGQDTQYF
TRBV2	-	TRBJ1-2	-	TGTGCCAGCAGAGACACCGGGACAACCTATGGCTACACCTTC	CASRDTGTTYGYTF
TRBV20-1	-	TRBJ2-7	TRBD2	TGCAGTGCTAGAGAACCGGGACTAGCACGCTACGAGCAGTACTTC	CSAREPGLARYEQYF
TRBV2	few	TRBJ2-5	-	TGTGCCAGCTGCCTCCACTCTCTGGAGACCCAGTACTTC	CASCLHSLETQYF